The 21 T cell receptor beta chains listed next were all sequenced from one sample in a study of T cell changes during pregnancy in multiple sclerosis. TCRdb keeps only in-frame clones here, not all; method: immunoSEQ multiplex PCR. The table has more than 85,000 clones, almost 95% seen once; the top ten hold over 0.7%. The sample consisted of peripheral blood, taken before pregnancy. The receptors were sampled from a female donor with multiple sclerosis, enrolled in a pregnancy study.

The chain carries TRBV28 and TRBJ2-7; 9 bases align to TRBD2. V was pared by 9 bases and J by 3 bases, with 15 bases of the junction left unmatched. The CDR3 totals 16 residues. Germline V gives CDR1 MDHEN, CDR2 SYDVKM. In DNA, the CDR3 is TGTGCCAGTACGTCGGCTAGCGGGAAAGGTTTCTACGAGCAGTACTTC. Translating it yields CASTSASGKGFYEQYF. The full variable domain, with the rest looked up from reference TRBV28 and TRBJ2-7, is DVKVTQSSRYLVKRTGEKVFLECVQDMDHENMFWYRQDPGLGLRLIYFSYDVKMKEKGDIPEGYSVSREKKERFSLILESASTNQTSMYLCASTSASGKGFYEQYFGPGTRLTVT.

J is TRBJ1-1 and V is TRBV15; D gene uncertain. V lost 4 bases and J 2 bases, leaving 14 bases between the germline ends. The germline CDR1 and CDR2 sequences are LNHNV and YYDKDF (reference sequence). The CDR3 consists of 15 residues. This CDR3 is CATSNGWGDNTEAFF. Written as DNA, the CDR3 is TGTGCCACCAGCAACGGTTGGGGAGATAACACTGAAGCTTTCTTT.

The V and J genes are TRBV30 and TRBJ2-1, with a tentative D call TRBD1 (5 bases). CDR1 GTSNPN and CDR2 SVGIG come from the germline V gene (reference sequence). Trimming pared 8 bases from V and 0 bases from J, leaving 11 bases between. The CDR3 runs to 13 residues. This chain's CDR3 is CARQQSSYNEQFF. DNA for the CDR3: TGTGCCCGACAGCAGAGCTCCTACAATGAGCAGTTCTTC. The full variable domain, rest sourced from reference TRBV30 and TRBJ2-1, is SQTIHQWPATLVQPVGSPLSLECTVEGTSNPNLYWYRQAAGRGLQLLFYSVGIGQISSEVPQNLSASRPQDRQFILSSKKLLLSDSGFYLCARQQSSYNEQFFGPGTRLTVL.

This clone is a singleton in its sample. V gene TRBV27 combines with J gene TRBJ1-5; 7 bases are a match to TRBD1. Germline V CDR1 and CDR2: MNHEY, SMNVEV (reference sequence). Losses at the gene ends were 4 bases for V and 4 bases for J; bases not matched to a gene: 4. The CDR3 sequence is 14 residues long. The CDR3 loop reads CASSYRGGNQPQHF. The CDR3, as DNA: TGTGCCAGCAGTTACAGGGGAGGAAATCAGCCCCAGCATTTT.

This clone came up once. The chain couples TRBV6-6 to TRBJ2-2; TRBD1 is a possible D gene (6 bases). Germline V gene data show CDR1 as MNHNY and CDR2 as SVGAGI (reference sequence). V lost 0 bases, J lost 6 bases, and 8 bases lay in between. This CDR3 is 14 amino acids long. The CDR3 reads CASSYSGQPGELFF. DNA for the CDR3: TGTGCCAGCAGTTACTCCGGACAGCCCGGGGAGCTGTTTTTT.

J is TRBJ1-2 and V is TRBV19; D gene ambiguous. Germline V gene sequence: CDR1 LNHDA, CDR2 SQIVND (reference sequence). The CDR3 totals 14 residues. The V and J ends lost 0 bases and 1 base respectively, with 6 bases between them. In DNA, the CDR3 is TGTGCCAGTAGTATAGATCGCAGTAACTATGGCTACACCTTC. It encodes CASSIDRSNYGYTF.

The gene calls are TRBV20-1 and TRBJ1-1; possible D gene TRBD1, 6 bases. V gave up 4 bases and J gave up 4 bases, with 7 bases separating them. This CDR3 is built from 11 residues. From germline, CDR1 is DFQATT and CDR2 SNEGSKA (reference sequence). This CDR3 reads CSAMDSTEAFF. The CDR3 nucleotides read TGCAGTGCTATGGACAGCACTGAAGCTTTCTTT.

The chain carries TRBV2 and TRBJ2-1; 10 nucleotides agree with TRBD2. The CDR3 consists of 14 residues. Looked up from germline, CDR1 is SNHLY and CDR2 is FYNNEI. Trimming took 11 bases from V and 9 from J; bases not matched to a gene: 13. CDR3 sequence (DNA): TGTGCCGGTCGAGCTAGCGGGAGCAACAGTGAGCAGTTCTTC. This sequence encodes CAGRASGSNSEQFF.

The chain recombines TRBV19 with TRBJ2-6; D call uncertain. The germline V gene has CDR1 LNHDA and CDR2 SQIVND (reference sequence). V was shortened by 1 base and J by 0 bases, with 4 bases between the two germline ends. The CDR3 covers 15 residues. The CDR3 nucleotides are TGTGCCAGTAGTATAGGCGGCTCTGGGGCCAACGTCCTGACTTTC. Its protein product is CASSIGGSGANVLTF.

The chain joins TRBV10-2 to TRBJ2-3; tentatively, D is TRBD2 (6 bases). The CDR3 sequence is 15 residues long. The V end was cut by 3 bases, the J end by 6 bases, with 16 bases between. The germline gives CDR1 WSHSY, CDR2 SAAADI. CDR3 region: CASSDSTGLQDTQYF. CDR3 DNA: TGCGCCAGCAGTGATTCTACGGGACTTCAGGATACGCAGTATTTT.

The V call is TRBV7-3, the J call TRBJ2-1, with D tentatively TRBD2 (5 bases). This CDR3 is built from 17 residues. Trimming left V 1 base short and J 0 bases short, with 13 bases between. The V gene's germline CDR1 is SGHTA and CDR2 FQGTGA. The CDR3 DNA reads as TGTGCCAGCAGCTTAAGTCCTAGCTTGAGCTCCTACAATGAGCAGTTCTTC. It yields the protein CASSLSPSLSSYNEQFF.

The CDR3 DNA follows: TGTGCCAGTAGGGGCGAAGCCTACGAGCAGTACTTC. Translated, it gives CASRGEAYEQYF. This chain joins TRBV19 and TRBJ2-7; no clear D gene. There are 12 residues in the CDR3. Trimming cost V 6 bases and J 2 bases, with 8 bases left between them. CDR1 and CDR2 (germline): LNHDA, SQIVND (reference sequence).

CDR3 nucleotides: TGTGCCAGCAGCTCAGCCGGGACAGGGGTTAACAATCAGCCCCAGCATTTT. Translation: CASSSAGTGVNNQPQHF. This chain links TRBV7-9 with TRBJ1-5, with 10 bases matching TRBD1. This CDR3 comprises 17 residues. V gave up 4 bases and J gave up 3 bases; unmatched junction bases: 9. The germline CDR1 and CDR2 sequences are SEHNR and FQNEAQ (reference sequence).

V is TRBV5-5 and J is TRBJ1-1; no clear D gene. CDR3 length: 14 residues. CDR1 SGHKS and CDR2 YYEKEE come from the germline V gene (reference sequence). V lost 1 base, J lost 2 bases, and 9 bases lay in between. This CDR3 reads CASSLSYGNTEAFF. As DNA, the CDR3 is TGTGCCAGCAGCTTGTCTTATGGCAACACTGAAGCTTTCTTT.

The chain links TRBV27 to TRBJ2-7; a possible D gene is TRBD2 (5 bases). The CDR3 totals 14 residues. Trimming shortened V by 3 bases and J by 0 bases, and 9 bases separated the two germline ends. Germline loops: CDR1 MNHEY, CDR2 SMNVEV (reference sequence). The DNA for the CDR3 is TGTGCCAGCAGTTTCAGCGGCGTCTCCTACGAGCAGTACTTC. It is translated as CASSFSGVSYEQYF.

The CDR3 is CASREPGKPHNEQFF. Written as DNA, the CDR3 is TGTGCCAGCAGGGAACCAGGGAAGCCTCACAATGAGCAGTTCTTC. The chain couples TRBV11-2 to TRBJ2-1; D might be TRBD1 (5 bases). This CDR3 spans 15 amino acids. Germline V lookup: CDR1 SGHAT, CDR2 FQNNGV. Trimming left V 6 bases short and J 5 bases short, with 17 bases between.

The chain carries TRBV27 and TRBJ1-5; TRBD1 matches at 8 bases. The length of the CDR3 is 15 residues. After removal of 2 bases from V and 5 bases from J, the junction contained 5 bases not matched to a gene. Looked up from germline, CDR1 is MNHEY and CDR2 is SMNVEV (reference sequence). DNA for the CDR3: TGTGCCAGCAGTTTAGGACAGGGTCTTCATCAGCCCCAGCATTTT. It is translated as CASSLGQGLHQPQHF.

The DNA of the CDR3 is TGCGCCAGCAGTCAACCCCGGGACAGGGGGACAACTAATGAAAAACTGTTTTTT. Protein product: CASSQPRDRGTTNEKLFF. The chain joins TRBV23-1 to TRBJ1-4, with 11 bases matching TRBD1. TRBV23-1 has ORF status, its function being uncertain. The CDR3 extends over 18 amino acids. With 2 bases clipped from V and 0 bases from J, the junction kept 5 bases outside the gene matches.

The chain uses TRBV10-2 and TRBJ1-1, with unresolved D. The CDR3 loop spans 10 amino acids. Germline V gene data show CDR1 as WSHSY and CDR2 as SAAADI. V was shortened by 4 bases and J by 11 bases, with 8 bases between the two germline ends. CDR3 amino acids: CASSGRMAFF. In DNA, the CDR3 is TGCGCCAGCAGTGGTCGTATGGCTTTCTTT.

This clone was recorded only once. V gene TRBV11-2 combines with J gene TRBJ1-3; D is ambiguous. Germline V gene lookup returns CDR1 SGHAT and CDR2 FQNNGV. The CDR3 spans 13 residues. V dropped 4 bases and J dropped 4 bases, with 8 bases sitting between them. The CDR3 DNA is TGTGCCAGCAGCTCGGGGTCAGGAAACACCATATATTTT. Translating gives CASSSGSGNTIYF.

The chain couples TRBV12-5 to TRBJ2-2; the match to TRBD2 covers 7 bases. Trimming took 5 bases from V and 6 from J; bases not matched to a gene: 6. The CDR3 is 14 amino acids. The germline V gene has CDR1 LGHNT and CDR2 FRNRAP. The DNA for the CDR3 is TGTGCTAGTGGTCTGGGACTATCTTCCGGGGAGCTGTTTTTT. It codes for CASGLGLSSGELFF.